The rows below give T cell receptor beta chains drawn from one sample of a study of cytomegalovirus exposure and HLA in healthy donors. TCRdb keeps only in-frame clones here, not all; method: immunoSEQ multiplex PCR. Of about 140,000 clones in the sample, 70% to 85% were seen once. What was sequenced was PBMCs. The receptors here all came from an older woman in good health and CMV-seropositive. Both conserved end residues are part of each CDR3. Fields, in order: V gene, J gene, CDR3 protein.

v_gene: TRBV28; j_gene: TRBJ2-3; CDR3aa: CASSENVDADTQYF
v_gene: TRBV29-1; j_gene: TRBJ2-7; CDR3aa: CSVEVSYEQYF
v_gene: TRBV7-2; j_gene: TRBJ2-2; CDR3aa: CASSPAGINTGELFF
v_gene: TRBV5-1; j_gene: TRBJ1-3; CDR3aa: CASTRDFGAGNTIYF
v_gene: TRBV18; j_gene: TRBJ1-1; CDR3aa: CASSPSQGFDTEAFF
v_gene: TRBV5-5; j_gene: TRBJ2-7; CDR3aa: CASSLGALGGEQYF
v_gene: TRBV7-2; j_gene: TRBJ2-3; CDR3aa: CASSLGSGWDTDTQYF
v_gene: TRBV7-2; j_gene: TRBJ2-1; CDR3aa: CASSPQGAGRGGNEQFF
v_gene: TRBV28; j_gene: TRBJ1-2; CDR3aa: CASSLQSYYGYTF
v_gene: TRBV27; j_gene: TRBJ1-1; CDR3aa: CASTLDREGSTEAFF
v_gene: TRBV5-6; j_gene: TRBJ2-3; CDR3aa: CASSFGLGNTDTQYF
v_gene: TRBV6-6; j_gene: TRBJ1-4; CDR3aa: CASSYPPSNEKLFF
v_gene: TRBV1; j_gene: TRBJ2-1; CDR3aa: CTSSLKIGNEQFF
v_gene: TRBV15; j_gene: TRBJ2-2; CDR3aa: CATSRAGLAGGRGTGELFF
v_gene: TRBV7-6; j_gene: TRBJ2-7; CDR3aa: CASSLARGRGVLEQYF
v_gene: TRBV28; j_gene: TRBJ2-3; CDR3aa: CASSFLGSGRSTDTQYF
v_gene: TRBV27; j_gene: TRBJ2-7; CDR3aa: CASSLRAGLYEQYF
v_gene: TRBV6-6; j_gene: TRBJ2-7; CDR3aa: CASRTSGVSEQYF
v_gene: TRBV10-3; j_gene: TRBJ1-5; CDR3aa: CAISPLAVGIGNQPQHF
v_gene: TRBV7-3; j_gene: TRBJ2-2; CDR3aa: CASSLYGVGELFF
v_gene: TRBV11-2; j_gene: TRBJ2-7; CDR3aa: CASSSGGGTGGPLGQYF
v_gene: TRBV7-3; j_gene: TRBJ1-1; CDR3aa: CASSLIPGGRGTEAFF
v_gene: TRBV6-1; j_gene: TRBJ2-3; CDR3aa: CASSAFSGSDTQYF
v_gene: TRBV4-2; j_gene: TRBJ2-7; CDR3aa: CARMHRVTYEQYF
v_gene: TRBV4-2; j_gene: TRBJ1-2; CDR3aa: CASSQGQFYGYTF
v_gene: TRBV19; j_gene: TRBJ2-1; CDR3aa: CASSRSGLAPYNEQFF
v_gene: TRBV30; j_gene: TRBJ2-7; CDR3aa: CAWRGGNYEQYF
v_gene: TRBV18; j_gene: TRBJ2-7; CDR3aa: CASQGEGREQYF
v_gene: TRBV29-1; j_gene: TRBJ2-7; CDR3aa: CSVAPGQGIYEQYF
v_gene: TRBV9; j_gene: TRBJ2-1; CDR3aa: CASSAGTGGFNEQFF
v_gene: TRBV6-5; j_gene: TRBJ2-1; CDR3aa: CASSYGRQGLNEQFF
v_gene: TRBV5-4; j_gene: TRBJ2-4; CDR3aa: CASSLISEGAAKNIQYF
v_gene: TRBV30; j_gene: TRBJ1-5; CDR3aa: CAWPSRDINQPQHF
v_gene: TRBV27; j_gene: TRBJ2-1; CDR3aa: CASSLTFGGTPFDNEQFF
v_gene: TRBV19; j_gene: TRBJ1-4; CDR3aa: CASTDRGRTHEKLFF
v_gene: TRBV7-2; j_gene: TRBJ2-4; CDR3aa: CASSLWGRENIQYF
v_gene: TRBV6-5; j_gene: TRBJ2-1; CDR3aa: CATAGEQFF